These T cell receptor beta chains were read from a single sample in a study of Tregs in tolerant kidney transplant recipients. Data came from immunoSEQ multiplex PCR; TCRdb stores just in-frame clones and leaves some out. Found here are tens of thousands of clones, around nine tenths of them singletons; the top ten hold 4.7%. The sample taken for sequencing was CD8+ T cells from blood. The receptors here all came from a human donor in good health. Both conserved end residues are part of each CDR3. D genes are given only for firm matches. Size values are once, few and many counts, or a class for expanded clones, and some rows have none.

J,D,V,size,DNA,CDR3
TRBJ1-1,-,TRBV27,-,TGTGCCAGCAGTTTAGTCAGGACGAACACTGAAGCTTTCTTT,CASSLVRTNTEAFF
TRBJ2-1,TRBD2,TRBV2,-,TGTGCCAGCAGTGAGGGGACTAGCGATAAAGAAGTCAATGAGCAGTTCTTC,CASSEGTSDKEVNEQFF
TRBJ2-6,TRBD1,TRBV30,-,TGTGCCTGGAGTCCGACAGGGGCCTCCTGGGATGGGGCCAACGTCCTGACTTTC,CAWSPTGASWDGANVLTF
TRBJ2-5,TRBD2,TRBV15,-,TGTGCCACCAGCAAACAGCCGGGACTAGCGGGAGGGCCGGAGGAGACCCAGTACTTC,CATSKQPGLAGGPEETQYF
TRBJ1-1,TRBD1,TRBV7-9,-,TGTGCCAGCAGCCACCGGGACAGGGCTACCGAAGCTTTCTTT,CASSHRDRATEAFF
TRBJ2-7,-,TRBV29-1,-,TGCAGCGTTGATTCCGGGGCGACTGAGCCCTATGAGCAGTACTTC,CSVDSGATEPYEQYF
TRBJ1-6,-,TRBV27,-,TGTGCCAGCAGTTTATGGCTAACCCGGGGTTATTCACCCCTCCACTTT,CASSLWLTRGYSPLHF
TRBJ1-1,TRBD1,TRBV6-5,-,TGTGCCAGCAGTCGGACAGGGGGCGCGGGTACTGAAGCTTTCTTT,CASSRTGGAGTEAFF
TRBJ1-1,-,TRBV7-9,-,TGTGCCAGCAGCTTAGGCGGGGTCCCTGAAGCTTTCTTT,CASSLGGVPEAFF
TRBJ2-7,-,TRBV1,-,TGCACCAGCAGCCAAGCCCCGATCCACGAGCAGTACTTC,CTSSQAPIHEQYF
TRBJ1-4,-,TRBV7-9,-,TGTGCCAGCAGCTTAGATCCAGGGGATGAAAAACTGTTTTTT,CASSLDPGDEKLFF
TRBJ2-2,-,TRBV30,-,TGTGCCTGGGAGCTTGGAGCCGCGAACACCGGGGAGCTGTTTTTT,CAWELGAANTGELFF
TRBJ2-3,-,TRBV2,-,TGTGCCAGCATCGGAGAGGATACGCAGTATTTT,CASIGEDTQYF
TRBJ1-1,TRBD1,TRBV7-8,-,TGTGCCAGCAGCCATACTCACCTACAGGGGACTGAAGCTTTCTTT,CASSHTHLQGTEAFF
TRBJ2-1,TRBD1,TRBV10-2,-,TGCGCCAGCAGTGAAGAGGACAGGTCCTACAATGAGCAGTTCTTC,CASSEEDRSYNEQFF
TRBJ2-7,TRBD1,TRBV5-6,-,TGTGCCAGCAGCTGGGCAACCGGGACAGGAGGGATCTACGAGCAGTACTTC,CASSWATGTGGIYEQYF
TRBJ2-6,-,TRBV29-1,once,TGCAGCGTTCTGCCGTCTGGGGCCAACGTCCTGACTTTC,CSVLPSGANVLTF
TRBJ1-2,-,TRBV6-4,-,TGTGCCAGCAGTGATCTCTATGGCTACACCTTC,CASSDLYGYTF
TRBJ2-5,TRBD2,TRBV6-1,-,TGTGCCAGCAGTGATTGGGGGGGGGTCCAAGAGACCCAGTACTTC,CASSDWGGVQETQYF
TRBJ2-3,TRBD2,TRBV4-1,-,TGCGCCAGCAGCCAACGCACTAGCGGACCCACGTTAAATACGCAGTATTTT,CASSQRTSGPTLNTQYF
TRBJ1-1,-,TRBV5-1,-,TGCGCCAGCAGCTTGGCCCTCTACCCGGCTCAGACTGAAGCTTTCTTT,CASSLALYPAQTEAFF
TRBJ2-1,-,TRBV19,-,TGTGCCAGTAACGATCTCTCCTACAATGAGCAGTTCTTC,CASNDLSYNEQFF
TRBJ2-1,-,TRBV27,-,TGTGCCAGCAGACTGGACTCCTACAATGAGCAGTTCTTC,CASRLDSYNEQFF
TRBJ2-1,TRBD1,TRBV10-1,few,TGCGCCAGCAGTGAGCCAGCAACAGGGGGTCTTGGGGGCGCACAGTTCTTC,CASSEPATGGLGGAQFF
TRBJ2-2,TRBD2,TRBV19,-,TGTGCCAGTAGTATGGGCACGGGGGAGGGTCCGTACACCGGGGAGCTGTTTTTT,CASSMGTGEGPYTGELFF
TRBJ1-5,TRBD1,TRBV27,-,TGTGCCAGCAGTCCAGGGACAGGGATCAATCAGCCCCAGCATTTT,CASSPGTGINQPQHF
TRBJ1-3,TRBD1,TRBV13,-,TGTGCCAGCAGCCTACGGGACAGTCCAAACTCTGGAAACACCATATATTTT,CASSLRDSPNSGNTIYF
TRBJ1-2,-,TRBV7-6,-,TGTGCCAGCAGCTTAGCGGGCCGGGCAGGGGACTATGGCTACACCTTC,CASSLAGRAGDYGYTF
TRBJ2-1,TRBD1,TRBV19,-,TGTGCCAGTAGTATGGGGGCGGGACAGGGGGCCGATGAGCAGTTCTTC,CASSMGAGQGADEQFF
TRBJ2-5,TRBD2,TRBV5-4,-,TGTGCCAGCAGCCCCCCGCCCCAGCGGGGGGAATTTGAGACCCAGTACTTC,CASSPPPQRGEFETQYF
TRBJ1-1,-,TRBV2,-,TGTGCCAGCAGCGAAACAGGGAACACTGAAGCTTTCTTT,CASSETGNTEAFF
TRBJ2-3,-,TRBV6-1,-,TGTGCCAGCAGTGAATTTTTACCCCCCTACACAGATACGCAGTATTTT,CASSEFLPPYTDTQYF
TRBJ2-1,TRBD2,TRBV6-5,-,TGTGCCAGCAGTTATACTAGCGGAGGAAACAATGAGCAGTTCTTC,CASSYTSGGNNEQFF
TRBJ2-2,TRBD2,TRBV10-1,once,TGCGCCAGTCAGCGGGAGGGGACCGGGGAGCTGTTTTTT,CASQREGTGELFF
TRBJ2-1,TRBD2,TRBV7-9,-,TGTGCCAGCAGCTTGGTGACTAGCGGGTCTTACAATGAGCAGTTCTTC,CASSLVTSGSYNEQFF
TRBJ2-2,-,TRBV7-8,-,TGTGCCAGCAGCTCGGTAACAGGCTATGCCGGGGAGCTGTTTTTT,CASSSVTGYAGELFF
TRBJ2-3,TRBD1,TRBV9,-,TGTGCCAGCAGCACCCGGGACAGGGGCCCCGTTTCGCAGTATTTT,CASSTRDRGPVSQYF
TRBJ2-7,-,TRBV6-5,-,TGTGCCAGCAGTTACGCGGGGCCACCCTACGAGCAGTACTTC,CASSYAGPPYEQYF
TRBJ1-1,-,TRBV9,-,TGTGCCAGCAGCCCCCGTGGGGGGGCTGTGAACACTGAAGCTTTCTTT,CASSPRGGAVNTEAFF
TRBJ1-5,-,TRBV30,-,TGTGCCTGGAGTGGGGCGGGCCTACAGCCCCAGCATTTT,CAWSGAGLQPQHF
TRBJ2-7,-,TRBV29-1,-,TGCAGCGTTGAGGAACAGTCCTACGAGCAGTACTTC,CSVEEQSYEQYF
TRBJ2-1,TRBD2,TRBV4-1,-,TGCGCCAGCAGCCAAGACGTGGCTAGCGGGAGGTTCAATGAGCAGTTCTTC,CASSQDVASGRFNEQFF
TRBJ2-7,TRBD2,TRBV4-1,once,TGCGCCAGCAGCCAAGAAGTGACTAGCGGGGGTGAGCAGTACTTC,CASSQEVTSGGEQYF
TRBJ2-1,-,TRBV7-9,-,TGTGCCAGCAGCTCCCCGGCCTCTGGGAATGAGCAGTTCTTC,CASSSPASGNEQFF
TRBJ2-1,TRBD2,TRBV11-2,-,TGTGCCAGCAGCTGGGGAGGGATATACAATGAGCAGTTCTTC,CASSWGGIYNEQFF
TRBJ2-3,TRBD1,TRBV15,-,TGTGCCACCAGCAGAGGAACGGGACAGGGGGTCGAACGACAGGGCTATTTT,CATSRGTGQGVERQGYF
TRBJ1-3,-,TRBV2,-,TGTGCCAGCAGTGGGGTGGACTCTGGAAACACCATATATTTT,CASSGVDSGNTIYF
TRBJ2-1,-,TRBV7-9,-,TGTGCCAGCAGCTTAGCGGGGACCTACAATGAGCAGTTCTTC,CASSLAGTYNEQFF
TRBJ1-6,TRBD1,TRBV30,-,TGTGCCTGGCAGGACAGGAGCTTTTTTAATTCACCCCTCCACTTT,CAWQDRSFFNSPLHF
TRBJ1-1,-,TRBV4-2,-,TGTGCCAGCAGCTTGGGCAAAGTGAACACTGAAGCTTTCTTT,CASSLGKVNTEAFF
TRBJ2-2,TRBD2,TRBV18,-,TGTGCCAGCTCACCAACGGGGCTAGCGGGATCTTCGAACACCGGGGAGCTGTTTTTT,CASSPTGLAGSSNTGELFF
TRBJ1-1,-,TRBV19,-,TGTGCCAGTACATATGGGAACACTGAAGCTTTCTTT,CASTYGNTEAFF
TRBJ1-2,-,TRBV11-2,-,TGTGCCGGGGAGGGGATTTATGGCTACACCTTC,CAGEGIYGYTF
TRBJ1-6,-,TRBV13,-,TGTGCCAGCAGCCCCCGAGGGGGTGAGTATAATTCACCCCTCCACTTT,CASSPRGGEYNSPLHF
TRBJ2-3,TRBD1,TRBV27,few,TGTGCCAGCAGTTTAGGACAGGGCCACACAGATACGCAGTATTTT,CASSLGQGHTDTQYF
TRBJ2-7,TRBD1,TRBV11-2,-,TGTGCCAGCAGTACCGGGACAGGGAACTACGAGCAGTACTTC,CASSTGTGNYEQYF
TRBJ1-2,-,TRBV6-5,-,TGTGCCAGCAGTTACTCGGGGGGAGGCTATGGCTACACCTTC,CASSYSGGGYGYTF